This T cell receptor beta chain was obtained from a study of B cell selection in AIRE deficiency. Whole-study findings and limits: With only TCRbeta sequenced, roughly 37% of shared healthy Treg sequences overlapped Tconv. Patient Tconv cells held roughly 31% of Treg sequences shared by healthy donors. Shared Treg sequences were biased toward short CDR3s with few non-templated nucleotide insertions.

Sorting defined conventional CD4 T cells as CD4+CD127+. A remark on this clone: Its antigen is unidentified.

The CDR3 length is 15 residues. After removal of 5 bases from V and 5 bases from J, the junction contained 12 bases not matched to a gene. From germline, CDR1 is SQVTM and CDR2 ANQGSEA. Using immunoSEQ multiplex PCR, the repertoire was profiled, and TCRdb retains in-frame clones only, with some absent. The sample gives under 30,000 clones, around 95% of which show up once; over 0.2% is in the top ten. The sample was CD4+CD127+ conventional T cells sorted from PBMCs. This receptor was obtained from a human donor in good health. The chain links TRBV29-1 to TRBJ2-1; 7 bases match TRBD1. The CDR3 spells CSVRRGPNWDNEQFF. The CDR3 bases are TGCAGCGTTAGAAGGGGGCCGAATTGGGACAATGAGCAGTTCTTC.